This T cell receptor beta chain was captured by sequencing in a study of spatial heterogeneity in lung cancer. Each CDR3 protein gets one entry after TCRdb re-called the 5' RACE reads with MiXCR. The sample records tens of thousands of distinct CDR3 sequences, roughly 15% being singletons. This clonotype was recorded many times. This CDR3 region has 13 residues. Trimming removed 7 bases from V and 4 bases from J; junction bases left unmatched: 4. Germline CDR1 is SGHTS and CDR2 is YDEGEE. The time point: sample taken at primary tumor resection. From tumor, nontumor lung or frozen PBMC, whole RNA was taken unsorted for sequencing. Samples came from some 73 TRACERx patients with untreated early-stage lung cancer.

Sequenced here: PBMCs, sampled at surgery. This clonotype was obtained from a male donor with early-stage non-small cell lung cancer. The gene calls are TRBV5-8 and TRBJ1-5; 8 nucleotides align to TRBD1. The CDR3 coding sequence is TGTGCCAGCGGCTACAGGGGGAATCAGCCCCAGCATTTT. Translation gives CASGYRGNQPQHF.